This TCR beta chain was obtained from a study of PD-L1 blockade in urothelial cancer. Regarding the study as a whole: Those with durable benefit had larger increases in tumor-associated blood clones at 3 weeks.

Germline V gives CDR1 SGHTA, CDR2 FQGNSA. Trimming took off 3 bases at V and 1 base at J, with 10 bases between the two ends. CDR3 size: 16 residues. Time point in this sample: pretreatment peripheral blood. Clones were sequenced by immunoSEQ multiplex PCR, and TCRdb holds only the in-frame ones, with some missing. The sample holds around 40,000 clones, roughly 90% seen once. About this clone: What it binds is unknown.

The chain carries TRBV7-2 and TRBJ2-6; no reliable D call. The source material was PBMCs, sampled around atezolizumab (anti-PD-L1) treatment. The receptor was isolated from a woman aged 60-75 years with urothelial cancer. CDR3 bases: TGTGCCAGCAGCTTCCAGACTGGATCTGGGGCCAACGTCCTGACTTTC. Protein sequence: CASSFQTGSGANVLTF.